The following is a T cell receptor (beta chain) sequence with its context. Its antigen has not been determined. Base qualities are not recorded, but no much larger clone differs from it by a single base. CDR1 SGDLS and CDR2 YYNGEE are derived from the germline V gene. Here V drops 5 bases and J drops 5 bases, and the junction holds 6 bases not matched to any gene. The CDR3 runs 14 residues from the cysteine to the phenylalanine. Only the CDR3 DNA is retained, 42 bases long and in frame from the first base. Reading the label with the study, this specimen's treatment or condition is: live attenuated yellow fever vaccine strain. At each blood-draw timepoint, two biological replicates of bulk PBMCs were obtained. A standard Ficoll-Paque protocol was used to isolate PBMCs from peripheral blood. RNA was extracted with TriZol from bulk PBMCs, CD4 and CD8 fractions, and dextramer-positive and dextramer-negative fractions.

This record belongs to a study of T cells after yellow fever vaccination (dated by TCRdb to the late 2010s). For context, the study as a whole: The SMART-Seq v4 Ultra Low Input RNA kit was used to prepare libraries from fractions with low cell numbers. Bulk TCR alpha and beta repertoires were sequenced longitudinally to track T-cell clones before and after primary and booster YFV17D yellow fever vaccination. Blood was drawn at multiple timepoints before and after primary and secondary immunization, with bulk PBMC replicates and cell subsets isolated. Two healthy male donors, one aged 18 to 30 and one aged 30 to 39 years, were included in the cohort. Broader findings and caveats from the paper: Most clones expanded after primary vaccination (around 96% of CD4 and 88% of CD8) were re-detected after the booster, suggesting that broad memory maintenance occurred. A small share of clonotypes occurred in both CD4 and CD8 compartments, likely arising from convergent recombination. Compared with the primary T-cell response, the secondary T-cell response was faster but weaker, reaching its peak on day 5 rather than on day 15. Only a couple of donors were included in the study, so the extent to which the findings can be generalized is limited. FACS-sorted repertoires could contain abundant contaminating clonotypes from the bulk population, so computational filtering was required.

TCR cDNA was made using 5'RACE template switching, a step that added a universal primer site and unique molecular identifiers. cDNA synthesis was primed from both the TCR alpha and TCR beta constant segments. Libraries were amplified in two PCR steps, with sample barcodes and sequencing adapters added in the second step. Sequencing of libraries was done on Illumina HiSeq 2500 (2x100 bp) or NovaSeq (2x150 bp). Processing in the source paper ran as follows. Demultiplexing of reads and collapsing into UMI consensus sequences were performed with MIGEC, and V(D)J alignment was carried out with MiXCR. Vaccine-responding clonotypes were identified with edgeR using replicate PBMC samples, with FDR below 0.01 and a log2 fold change above 5 up to day 15 being required. Each bulk clonotype received a CD4 or CD8 identity based on whether the sequenced CD4 or CD8 repertoire contained that clonotype at higher abundance. The public reads were quality trimmed at Q25 with fastp and then assembled into clones with MiXCR by TCRdb, keeping productive beta chains. Merged by CDR3 protein, the rows form single entries marked with the most common genes and DNA. These V and J calls are TCRdb output, not the study's own analysis. Across this sample there are under 600,000 distinct CDR3 sequences, with roughly 12% seen only once. In total, the top ten clones hold over 12% of the sample.

The V and J segments used are TRBV9 and TRBJ1-5; 8 bases in the middle match TRBD1. This TCR was sampled from a man aged 25-40 years who received the YFV17D yellow fever vaccine. The source material was PBMCs, sampled on the day of the yellow fever booster vaccination. The DNA sequence reads TGTGCCAGCAGTAGAGACAGGGGAGATCAGCCCCAGCATTTT. Its protein reads: CASSRDRGDQPQHF.